This TCR beta chain emerged from a study of T cell responses to AZD1222 COVID-19 vaccine. In regard to this clone: Its antigen remains unknown.

Germline V gives CDR1 SQVTM, CDR2 ANQGSEA. The ends were cut back, 4 bases at V and 0 bases at J, with 12 bases in the middle. The CDR3 contains 14 residues. Whole-study results and caveats: Spike regions recognized by vaccine-associated CD4 TCRs spanned the protein, led by 160-218 and 743-854. Spike-specific TCR breadth and depth rose after two AZD1222 doses. Of spike-specific TCRs, nearly half reportedly target regions left unmutated in variants. Clonal diversity may have been underestimated in mostly white British donors.

Only in-frame clones appear in the TCRdb table, and some are missing; sequencing was by immunoSEQ multiplex PCR. The sample has 200,000 to 250,000 clones, roughly 94% seen once. The sequencing here drew on peripheral blood, taken 28 days after the second dose of the MenACWY control vaccine. This chain links TRBV29-1 with TRBJ1-2; the D gene is possibly TRBD1 (6 bases). This TCR derives from an adult who received the MenACWY meningococcal vaccine as a control. CDR3 sequence: CSVGGQSSNYGYTF. The CDR3 bases are TGCAGCGTTGGCGGACAGTCTTCTAACTATGGCTACACCTTC. The full variable domain, in which reference TRBV29-1 and TRBJ1-2 provide the parts outside the CDR3, is SAVISQKPSRDICQRGTSLTIQCQVDSQVTMMFWYRQQPGQSLTLIATANQGSEATYESGFVIDKFPISRPNLTFSTLTVSNMSPEDSSIYLCSVGGQSSNYGYTFGSGTRLTVV.